This record covers a single T cell receptor beta chain. Its antigen is currently unknown. V shed 0 bases and J shed 6 bases, with 9 bases lying between them. CDR1 and CDR2 (germline): DFQATT, SNEGSKA (reference sequence). CDR3 length: 12 amino acids. The record originates from a study of identical twins. Regarding the study as a whole: Fewer insertions marked abundant cord blood beta clonotypes; young adult naive trended weakly, memory not at all.

TCRdb re-analysed the 5' RACE reads in MiXCR, keeping a single row per CDR3 protein. The data show 400,000 to 550,000 distinct CDR3 sequences, with 22% seen just once and 0.91% held by the top ten. This same sample was also taken into another study, of T cells expressing NK-cell markers. Turning to that study: The TCR beta repertoires originated in sorted CD3+CD56+NKG2C+, CD3+CD56+NKG2C- and CD3+CD56-NKG2C+ T cells.

This chain connects TRBV20-1 to TRBJ2-7, with D maybe TRBD1 (6 bases). The sequence derives from a woman younger than 30 in good health. The source material was CD4+ T cells sorted from blood. CDR3: CSAREGASEQYF. The CDR3 DNA reads as TGCAGTGCTAGAGAGGGGGCGTCCGAGCAGTACTTC.